This T cell receptor beta chain was sequenced for a study of metastatic and nonmetastatic thyroid tumors. At the level of the study: Blood and tumor or nodule tissue repertoires from malignant and benign thyroid patients were compared. Study-level findings and limits: Malignant tumors reportedly showed significantly higher TCR beta diversity than benign nodules in both blood and tumor.

This clone was seen many times. The antigen is unknown. A much larger clone differs from this one at a single base, so this may be a read error. The same CDR3 is also encoded by other DNA sequences in this sample. The CDR3 is made up of 15 amino acids. With 6 bases removed from V and 6 bases from J, the gap between germline ends came to 20 bases. In the authors' methods: The authors used CDR3 differences across clinicopathological groups to build a distant-metastasis classifier for papillary thyroid cancer. MiXCR was used by TCRdb to re-call the PCR reads. What appears here as the V and J calls and clone size reflects TCRdb's work, not the paper's. The sample yields about 35,000 clones, 25% to 30% seen once. Thyroid surgery was preceded by no treatment in any patient.

This chain links TRBV12-3 or TRBV12-4 with TRBJ1-2, with TRBD1 as a possible D gene (6 bases). This receptor was obtained from a female donor with papillary thyroid cancer or a benign thyroid nodule (not recorded which). Some clones in this sample may be carry-over from other donors' samples. Sequenced sample: blood. The CDR3 coding sequence is TGTGCCAGCAGCCCCCAGGGGCGGATTACCCATGGCTACACCTTC. It specifies CASSPQGRITHGYTF.